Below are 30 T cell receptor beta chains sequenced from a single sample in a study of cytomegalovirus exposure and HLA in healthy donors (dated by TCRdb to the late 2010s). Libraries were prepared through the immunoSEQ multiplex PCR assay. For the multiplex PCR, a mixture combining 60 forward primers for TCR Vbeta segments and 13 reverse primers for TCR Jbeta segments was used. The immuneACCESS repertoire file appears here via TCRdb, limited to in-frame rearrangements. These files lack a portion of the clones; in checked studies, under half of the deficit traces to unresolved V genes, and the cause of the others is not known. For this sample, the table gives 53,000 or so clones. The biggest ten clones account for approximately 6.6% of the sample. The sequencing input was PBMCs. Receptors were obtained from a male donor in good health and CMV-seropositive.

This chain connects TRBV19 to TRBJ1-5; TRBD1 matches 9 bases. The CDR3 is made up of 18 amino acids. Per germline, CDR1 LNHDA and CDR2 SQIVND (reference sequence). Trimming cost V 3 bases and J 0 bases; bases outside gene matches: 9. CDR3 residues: CASSIRPGQGHSNQPQHF. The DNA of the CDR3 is TGTGCCAGTAGTATTAGACCCGGACAGGGGCATAGCAATCAGCCCCAGCATTTT.

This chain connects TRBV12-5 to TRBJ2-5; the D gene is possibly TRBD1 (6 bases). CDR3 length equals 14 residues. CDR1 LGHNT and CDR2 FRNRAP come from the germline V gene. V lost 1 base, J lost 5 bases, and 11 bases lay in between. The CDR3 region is CASGLDGGWETQYF. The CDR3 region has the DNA TGTGCTAGTGGTTTGGATGGGGGCTGGGAGACCCAGTACTTC.

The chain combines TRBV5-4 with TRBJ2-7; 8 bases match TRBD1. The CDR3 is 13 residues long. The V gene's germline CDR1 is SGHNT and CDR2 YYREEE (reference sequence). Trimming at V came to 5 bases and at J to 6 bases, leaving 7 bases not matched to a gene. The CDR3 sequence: CASSSSGGSEQYF. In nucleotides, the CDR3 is TGTGCCAGCAGTTCATCAGGGGGCAGCGAGCAGTACTTC.

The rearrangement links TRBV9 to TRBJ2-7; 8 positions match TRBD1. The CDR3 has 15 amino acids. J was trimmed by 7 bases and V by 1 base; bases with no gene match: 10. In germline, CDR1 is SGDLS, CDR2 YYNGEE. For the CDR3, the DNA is TGTGCCAGCAGCGTACTGGGTCAGGGGGCGTCTGAGCAGTACTTC. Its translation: CASSVLGQGASEQYF.

The CDR3 DNA is TGTGCCAGCAGTGAAACAGGGTTCTATAACTATGGCTACACCTTC. Translation gives CASSETGFYNYGYTF. The chain employs TRBV6-1 and TRBJ1-2, with D tentatively TRBD1 (6 bases). The CDR3 is 15 amino acids. CDR1 is MNHNS and CDR2 is SASEGT in the germline V gene. Trimming took 2 bases from V and 1 from J, leaving 11 bases between them.

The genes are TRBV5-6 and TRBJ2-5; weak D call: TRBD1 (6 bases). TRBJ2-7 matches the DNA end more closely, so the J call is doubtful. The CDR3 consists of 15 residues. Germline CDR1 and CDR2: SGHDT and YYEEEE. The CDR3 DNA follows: TGTGCCAGCAGCTTCAGTCTAGGGGACACCTACGAGCAGTACTTC. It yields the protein CASSFSLGDTYEQYF.

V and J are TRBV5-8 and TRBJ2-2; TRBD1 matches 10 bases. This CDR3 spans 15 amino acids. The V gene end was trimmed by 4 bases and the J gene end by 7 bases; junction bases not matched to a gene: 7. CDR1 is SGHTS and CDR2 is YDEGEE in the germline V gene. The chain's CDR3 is CASSLGTGVGGELFF. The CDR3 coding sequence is TGTGCCAGCAGCCTCGGGACAGGGGTCGGCGGGGAGCTGTTTTTT.

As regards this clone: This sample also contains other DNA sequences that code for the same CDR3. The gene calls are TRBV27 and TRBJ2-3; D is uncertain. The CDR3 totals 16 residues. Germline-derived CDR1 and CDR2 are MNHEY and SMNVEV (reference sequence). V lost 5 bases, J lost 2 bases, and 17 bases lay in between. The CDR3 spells CASSPGVRLHTDTQYF. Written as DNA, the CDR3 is TGTGCCAGCAGTCCCGGAGTTAGGCTGCACACAGATACGCAGTATTTT.

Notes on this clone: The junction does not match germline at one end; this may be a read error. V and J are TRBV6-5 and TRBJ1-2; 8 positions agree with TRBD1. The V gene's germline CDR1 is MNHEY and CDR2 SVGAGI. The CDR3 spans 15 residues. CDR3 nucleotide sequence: TGTGCCAGCAGTTACAGAACAGGGGGGAACTATGGCCACACCTTC. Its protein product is CASSYRTGGNYGHTF.

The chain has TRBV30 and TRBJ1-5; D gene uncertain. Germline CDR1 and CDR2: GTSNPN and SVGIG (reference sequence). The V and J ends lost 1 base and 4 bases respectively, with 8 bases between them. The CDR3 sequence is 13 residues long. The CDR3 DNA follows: TGTGCCTGGAGTGCCGGGGTAAATCAGCCCCAGCATTTT. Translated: CAWSAGVNQPQHF.

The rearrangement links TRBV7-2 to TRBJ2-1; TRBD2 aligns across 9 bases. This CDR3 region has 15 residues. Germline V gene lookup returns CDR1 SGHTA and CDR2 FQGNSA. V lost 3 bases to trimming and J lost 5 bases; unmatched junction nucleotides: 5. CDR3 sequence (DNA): TGTGCCAGCAGCTTCCGGCTAGCGGGAAACAATGAGCAGTTCTTC. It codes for CASSFRLAGNNEQFF.

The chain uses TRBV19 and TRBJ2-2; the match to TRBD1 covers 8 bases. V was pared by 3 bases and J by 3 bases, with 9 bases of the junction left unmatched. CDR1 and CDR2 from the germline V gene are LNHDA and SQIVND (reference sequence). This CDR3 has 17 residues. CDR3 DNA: TGTGCCAGTAGTATCCCCGCGGACAGGGTTGACACCGGGGAGCTGTTTTTT. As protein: CASSIPADRVDTGELFF.

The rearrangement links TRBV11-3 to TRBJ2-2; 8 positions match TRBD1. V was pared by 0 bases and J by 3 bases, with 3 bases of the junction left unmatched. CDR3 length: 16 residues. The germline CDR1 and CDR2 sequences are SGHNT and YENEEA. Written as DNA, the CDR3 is TGTGCCAGCAGCTTAGATCGACAGGGGTACACCGGGGAGCTGTTTTTT. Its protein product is CASSLDRQGYTGELFF.

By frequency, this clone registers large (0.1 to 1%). This chain's CDR3 is CASSLWPSQYGYTF. The CDR3 DNA reads TGTGCCAGCAGCTTGTGGCCAAGTCAATATGGCTACACCTTC. The rearrangement uses TRBV7-8 and TRBJ1-2; no definite D call. This CDR3 has 14 amino acids. V was clipped by 3 bases and J by 5 bases, with 13 bases between them. The germline V gene has CDR1 SGHVS and CDR2 FQNEAQ.

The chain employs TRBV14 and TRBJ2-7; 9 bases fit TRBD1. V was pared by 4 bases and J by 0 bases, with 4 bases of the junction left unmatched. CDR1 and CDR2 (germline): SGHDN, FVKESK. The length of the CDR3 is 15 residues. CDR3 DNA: TGTGCCAGCAGCCTTAGACAGGGGGGCTCCTACGAGCAGTACTTC. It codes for CASSLRQGGSYEQYF.

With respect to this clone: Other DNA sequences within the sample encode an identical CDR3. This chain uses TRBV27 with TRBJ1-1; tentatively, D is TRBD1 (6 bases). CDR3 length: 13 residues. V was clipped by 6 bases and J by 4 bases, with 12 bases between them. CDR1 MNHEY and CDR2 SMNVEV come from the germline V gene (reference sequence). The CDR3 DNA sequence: TGTGCCAGCAGCCTAGGGGGAAGCACTGAAGCTTTCTTT. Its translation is CASSLGGSTEAFF.

The CDR3 region is CASSPAGLADATDTQYF. CDR3 DNA sequence: TGTGCCAGCAGCCCCGCAGGACTAGCGGACGCCACAGATACGCAGTATTTT. This chain connects TRBV4-2 to TRBJ2-3; 10 bases match TRBD2. The trim removed 4 bases at V and 2 bases at J, leaving 9 bases unmatched. Germline CDR1 and CDR2: LGHNA and YNFKEQ. CDR3 length equals 17 residues.

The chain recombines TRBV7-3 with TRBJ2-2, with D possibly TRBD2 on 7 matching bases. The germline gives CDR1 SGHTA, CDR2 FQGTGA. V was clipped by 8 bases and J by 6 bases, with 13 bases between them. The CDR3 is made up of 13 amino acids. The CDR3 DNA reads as TGTGCCAGCGGAACAGGGAGGGCCGGGGAGCTGTTTTTT. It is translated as CASGTGRAGELFF.

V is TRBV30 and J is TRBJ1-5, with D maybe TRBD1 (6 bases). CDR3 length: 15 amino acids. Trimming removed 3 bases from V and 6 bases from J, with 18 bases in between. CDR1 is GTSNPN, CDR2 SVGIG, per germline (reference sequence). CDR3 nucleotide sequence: TGTGCCTGGAGCCCTGGACAGAAAAGGGGTCAGCCCCAGCATTTT. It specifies CAWSPGQKRGQPQHF.

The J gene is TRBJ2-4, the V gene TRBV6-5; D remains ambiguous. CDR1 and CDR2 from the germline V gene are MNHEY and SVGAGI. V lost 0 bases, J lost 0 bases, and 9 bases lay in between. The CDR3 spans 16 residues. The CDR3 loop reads CASSYSTDLAKNIQYF. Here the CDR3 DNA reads TGTGCCAGCAGTTACTCAACAGACCTAGCCAAAAACATTCAGTACTTC.

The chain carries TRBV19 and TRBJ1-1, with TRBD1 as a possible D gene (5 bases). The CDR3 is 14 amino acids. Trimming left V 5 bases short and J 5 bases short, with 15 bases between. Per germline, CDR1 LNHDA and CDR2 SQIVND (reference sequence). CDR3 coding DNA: TGTGCCAGTAGTCCCAGGGTAGCAATGACTGAAGCTTTCTTT. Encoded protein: CASSPRVAMTEAFF.

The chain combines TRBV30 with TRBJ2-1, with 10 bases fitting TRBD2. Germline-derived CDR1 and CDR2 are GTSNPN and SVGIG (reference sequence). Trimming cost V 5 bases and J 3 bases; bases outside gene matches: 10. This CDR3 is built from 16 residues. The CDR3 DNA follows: TGTGCCTGGGTCAGGCGAGGACTAGCGGTCTACAATGAGCAGTTCTTC. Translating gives CAWVRRGLAVYNEQFF.

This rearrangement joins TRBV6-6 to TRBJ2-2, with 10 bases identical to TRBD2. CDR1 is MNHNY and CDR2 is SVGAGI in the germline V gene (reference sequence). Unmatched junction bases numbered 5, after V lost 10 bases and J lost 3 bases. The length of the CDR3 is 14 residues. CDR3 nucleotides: TGTGCCACCAGCGGGGGGGCCTACACCGGGGAGCTGTTTTTT. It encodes CATSGGAYTGELFF.

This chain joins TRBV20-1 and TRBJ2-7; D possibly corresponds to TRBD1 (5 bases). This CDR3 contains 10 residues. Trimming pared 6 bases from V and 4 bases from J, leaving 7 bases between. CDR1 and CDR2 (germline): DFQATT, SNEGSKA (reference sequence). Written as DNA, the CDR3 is TGCAGTGCCAGACAGTACGAGCAGTACTTC. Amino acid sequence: CSARQYEQYF.

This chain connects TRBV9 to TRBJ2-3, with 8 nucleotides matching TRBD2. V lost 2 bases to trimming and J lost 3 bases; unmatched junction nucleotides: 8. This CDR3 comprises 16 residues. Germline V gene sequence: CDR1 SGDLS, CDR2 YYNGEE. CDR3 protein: CASSVGGAFATDTQYF. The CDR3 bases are TGTGCCAGCAGCGTCGGGGGGGCCTTTGCGACAGATACGCAGTATTTT.

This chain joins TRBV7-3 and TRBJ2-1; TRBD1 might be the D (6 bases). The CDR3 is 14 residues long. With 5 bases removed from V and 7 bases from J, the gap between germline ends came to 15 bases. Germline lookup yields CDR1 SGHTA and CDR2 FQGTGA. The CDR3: CASSIQGFSNEQFF. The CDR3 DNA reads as TGTGCCAGCAGCATACAGGGTTTTAGTAATGAGCAGTTCTTC.

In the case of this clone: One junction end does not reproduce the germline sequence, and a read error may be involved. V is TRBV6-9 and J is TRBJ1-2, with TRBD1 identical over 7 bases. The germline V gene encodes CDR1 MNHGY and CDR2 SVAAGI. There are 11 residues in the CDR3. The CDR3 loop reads CANWGQTPVAF. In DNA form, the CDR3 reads TGTGCCAATTGGGGACAGACACCCGTCGCCTTC.

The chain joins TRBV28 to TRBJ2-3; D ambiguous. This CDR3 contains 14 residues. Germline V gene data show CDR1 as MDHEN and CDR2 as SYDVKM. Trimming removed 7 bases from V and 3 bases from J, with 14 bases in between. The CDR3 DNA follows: TGTGCCAGCACAAGTTTTCCCAGGACAGATACGCAGTATTTT. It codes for CASTSFPRTDTQYF.

CDR3 amino acids: CASSEDRTPSYEQYF. DNA for the CDR3: TGTGCCAGCAGCGAAGACAGGACCCCCTCCTACGAGCAGTACTTC. The V call is TRBV7-3, the J call TRBJ2-7; perhaps TRBD1 as D (6 bases). The CDR3 consists of 15 residues. V was clipped by 5 bases and J by 0 bases, with 14 bases between them. Per the germline V gene, CDR1 is SGHTA and CDR2 is FQGTGA. Filled out from reference TRBV7-3 and TRBJ2-7, the complete variable domain reads GAGVSQTPSNKVTEKGKYVELRCDPISGHTALYWYRQSLGQGPEFLIYFQGTGAADDSGLPNDRFFAVRPEGSVSTLKIQRTERGDSAVYLCASSEDRTPSYEQYFGPGTRLTVT.

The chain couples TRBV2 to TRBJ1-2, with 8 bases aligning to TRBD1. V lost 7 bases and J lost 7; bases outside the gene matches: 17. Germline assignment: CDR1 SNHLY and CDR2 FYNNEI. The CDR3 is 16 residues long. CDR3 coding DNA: TGTGCCAGCACCAAATACCCGACAGGGGACGAAACTGGCTACACCTTC. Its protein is CASTKYPTGDETGYTF. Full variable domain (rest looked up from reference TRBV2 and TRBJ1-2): EPEVTQTPSHQVTQMGQEVILRCVPISNHLYFYWYRQILGQKVEFLVSFYNNEISEKSEIFDDQFSVERPDGSNFTLKIRSTKLEDSAMYFCASTKYPTGDETGYTFGSGTRLTVV.